This T cell receptor (beta chain) was recovered during a study of T cells in Graves' hyperthyroidism and ophthalmopathy. On this clonotype: The antigen remains undetermined.

Amplified TCR beta CDR3 regions derived from RNA transcripts. HTBI primers were employed in a first-round RT-PCR of the TCR CDR3. TCRdb re-called the multiplex PCR reads with MiXCR, one entry per CDR3 protein. The table shows about 260,000 distinct CDR3 sequences, with approximately 23% occurring only once. The V end lost 0 bases, the J end lost 8 bases, and 15 bases lay between the germline ends. The CDR3 loop spans 15 amino acids. CDR1 is SGDLS and CDR2 is YYNGEE in the germline V gene. Whole-study results and caveats: Peripheral blood also featured most of the thyroid clonotypes expanded above 0.001.

This chain uses TRBV9 with TRBJ2-1, with D possibly TRBD2 on 6 matching bases. The specimen was blood. The clonotype originates from a man aged 25 to 45 with Graves' ophthalmopathy. In DNA form, the CDR3 reads TGTGCCAGCAGCGTAGACGATAGCGGCCCCCATGAGCAGTTCTTC. It is translated as CASSVDDSGPHEQFF.